Sequencing of this T cell receptor (beta chain) was carried out in a study of patients and donors after allogeneic stem cell transplantation. CDR3 length: 13 residues. Germline values: CDR1 MNHNS, CDR2 SASEGT. Between the trimmed V and J ends, which lost 7 bases and 1 base, there was a span of 11 bases. TCRdb passed the RT-PCR reads through MiXCR, listing each CDR3 protein once. Among 920,000 or so distinct CDR3 sequences listed, approximately 19% were seen once. The V and J genes are TRBV6-1 and TRBJ2-7; D assignment may be TRBD1 or TRBD2 (5 bases each). The sample consisted of blood, either unsorted or a sorted T cell fraction (not recorded which). The TCR sequence derives from a human donor who was either an allogeneic HSCT recipient or a stem cell or donor lymphocyte infusion donor (not recorded which). It is not recorded whose cells these are; they may come from a transplant donor. The CDR3 here is CASTRGLSYEQYF. CDR3 DNA sequence: TGTGCCAGCACCCGGGGCCTATCCTACGAGCAGTACTTC.